The T cell receptor beta chain described here comes from a study of vaccination effects on CD4 cells after COVID-19. Study-level results: In vaccinees who were healthy, merely 1 out of 255 vaccine-induced clones cross-reacted with common cold coronaviruses. Marked clonal contraction of both clone types appeared late after vaccination.

Profiling relied on immunoSEQ multiplex PCR, and the TCRdb table lists in-frame clones only, not all of them. This table has tens of thousands of clones, less than 70% appearing once. Expansion with viral peptide pools was applied to antigen-specific CD4+ T cells by the ViraFEST assay prior to sequencing. Isolating CD4+ T cells followed approximately 11 days of culture. Vaccine recipients, nucleocapsid antibody negative, had no prior SARS-CoV-2 infection. PBMC were cultured at about 1.9 million per well with 9 to 10 IU/ml IL-2 and approximately 10 ug/ml peptides. CDR1 LGHDT and CDR2 YNNKEL come from the germline V gene (reference sequence). Germline trimming cut 1 base from V and 5 bases from J; bases unmatched to any gene: 5. This CDR3 has 16 residues. In the case of this clone: Its target is not known.

This TCR derives from a human donor who received a COVID-19 vaccine. V is TRBV3-1 (or the pseudogene TRBV3-2) and J is TRBJ2-5; 12 bases align to TRBD2. The specimen was CD4+ T cells from PBMCs cultured with HCoV-OC43 spike peptides, collected before COVID-19 vaccination. Stated subset: HCoV-OC43 spike overlapping peptide pool stimulation. Here the CDR3 DNA reads TGTGCCAGCAGCCAAGGACTAGCGGGGGAGGGGGAGACCCAGTACTTC. It specifies CASSQGLAGEGETQYF.